The rows below give T cell receptor beta chains drawn from one sample of a study of tumor-infiltrating lymphocytes in primary liver carcinoma. MiXCR was run by TCRdb on the multiplex PCR reads, yielding one entry per CDR3 protein. Of around 54,000 distinct CDR3 sequences in the sample, 70% to 80% were seen once. Source material: liver tumor tissue from sampling region 2. The receptors were gathered from a man aged 35 to 55 with primary liver carcinoma and hepatitis B virus infection. Both conserved end residues are part of each CDR3. Each record gives: CDR3 protein, CDR3 DNA, J gene, D gene, V gene, clone size. D genes are given only for firm matches. Clone size is stated in some rows and not others, as once, few, many or a class when expanded.

CSARLGRSTDAQYF | TGCAGCGCCCGACTCGGGAGGTCCACAGATGCGCAGTATTTT | TRBJ2-3 | TRBD2 | TRBV29-1 | -
CASSPAGTTYDEQFF | TGTGCCAGCAGCCCCGCCGGGACGACCTATGATGAGCAGTTCTTC | TRBJ2-1 | - | TRBV5-4 | -
CASSFPRLAGTGELFF | TGTGCCAGCAGCTTTCCTCGACTAGCGGGAACCGGGGAGCTGTTTTTT | TRBJ2-2 | TRBD2 | TRBV11-2 | -
CASSAASWYTDTQYF | TGTGCCAGCAGTGCCGCTAGCTGGTACACAGATACGCAGTATTTT | TRBJ2-3 | - | TRBV5-6 | -
CAIGDKGENSPLHF | TGTGCCATCGGTGATAAGGGGGAGAATTCGCCCCTCCACTTT | TRBJ1-6 | - | TRBV10-3 | -
CASRPTGGEIDTPYF | TGTGCCAGCAGGCCCACAGGGGGCGAAATAGATACGCCGTATTTT | TRBJ2-3 | TRBD1 | TRBV12-3/TRBV12-4 | -
CASSLDPEDSGGPPYFFYEQYF | TGCGCCAGCAGCTTAGATCCGGAGGATTCCGGGGGCCCACCATATTTTTTCTACGAGCAGTACTTC | TRBJ2-7 | - | TRBV11-2 | -
CNVITGGNPYEQYF | TGCAACGTTATAACAGGGGGCAACCCCTACGAGCAGTATTTC | TRBJ2-7 | TRBD1 | TRBV29-1 | -
CSARAGQGLYNEQFF | TGCAGTGCTAGGGCTGGACAGGGGCTTTACAATGAGCAGTTCTTC | TRBJ2-1 | TRBD1 | TRBV20-1 | -
CATSVRLNNEQFF | TGTGCCACCAGTGTCAGGTTAAACAATGAGCAGTTCTTC | TRBJ2-1 | - | TRBV24-1 | -
CATSDSSPLQASTDTQYF | TGTGCCACCAGTGATTCCTCCCCCCTACAGGCCAGCACAGATACGCAGTATTTT | TRBJ2-3 | - | TRBV24-1 | few
CASSLDLMEIQYF | TGTGCCAGCAGCTTAGATCTTATGGAGATCCAGTACTTC | TRBJ2-5 | - | TRBV11-2 | -
CSALSGRATNEQFF | TGCAGTGCCCTCAGCGGGAGGGCAACCAATGAGCAGTTCTTC | TRBJ2-1 | TRBD2 | TRBV20-1 | -
CSPWERINQETQYF | TGCAGTCCGTGGGAGAGGATCAACCAAGAGACCCAGTACTTC | TRBJ2-5 | - | TRBV20-1 | -
CASSLAAGELFF | TGTGCCAGCAGTTTAGCGGCCGGGGAGCTGTTTTTT | TRBJ2-2 | - | TRBV6-6 | many
CSVEFPSFITDTRYF | TGCAGCGTTGAATTCCCTAGCTTTATCACAGATACTCGGTATTTT | TRBJ2-3 | - | TRBV29-1 | -
CASGHRGGRYSYEQYF | TGTGCCAGCGGCCACCGGGGGGGCCGTTACTCTTACGAGCAGTACTTC | TRBJ2-7 | TRBD2 | TRBV28 | -
CASSQDLSLAGGPIAKNIQYF | TGTGCCAGCAGCCAAGATCTTTCTCTAGCGGGGGGACCTATAGCCAAAAACATTCAGTACTTC | TRBJ2-4 | TRBD2 | TRBV4-2 | -
CASSSGQGGYNEQFF | TGTGCCAGCAGCTCTGGACAGGGTGGTTACAATGAGCAGTTCTTC | TRBJ2-1 | TRBD1 | TRBV11-1 | once
CASSQDKIALNHGYTF | TGTGCCAGCAGCCAAGATAAGATAGCCCTTAACCATGGTTACACCTTC | TRBJ1-2 | - | TRBV4-2 | -
CASSSQEEIAEAFF | TGTGCAAGCAGTTCTCAGGAAGAGATAGCTGAAGCTTTCTTT | TRBJ1-1 | - | TRBV28 | -
CASSPGTSGGWGADTQYF | TGTGCCAGCAGCCCTGGGACTAGCGGGGGTTGGGGCGCAGACACGCAGTATTTT | TRBJ2-3 | TRBD2 | TRBV12-3/TRBV12-4 | once
CASSLMTDTQYF | TGTGCCAGCAGCTTAATGACAGATACGCAGTATTTT | TRBJ2-3 | - | TRBV11-2 | -
CSVEEGGRENIGELFF | TGCAGCGTTGAAGAAGGTGGGAGGGAGAACATCGGGGAGCTATTTTTT | TRBJ2-2 | TRBD2 | TRBV29-1 | -
CASSSTSGVSDEQFF | TGTGCCAGCAGCTCGACTAGCGGGGTCTCGGATGAGCAGTTCTTC | TRBJ2-1 | TRBD2 | TRBV7-3 | many
CASWSDTQYF | TGTGCCAGCTGGTCAGATACGCAGTATTTT | TRBJ2-3 | - | TRBV6-2/TRBV6-3 | many
CASSTRDYTGGLFF | TGTGCCAGTAGTACCCGGGACTACACCGGGGGGCTGTTTTTT | TRBJ2-2 | TRBD2 | TRBV4-1 | -
CSSKPSYTF | TGCTCTAGCAAACCGAGCTACACCTTC | TRBJ1-2 | - | TRBV4-1 | -
CASSLSRDWQSEKLFF | TGTGCCAGCAGCTTATCCCGGGATTGGCAGAGTGAAAAACTGTTTTTT | TRBJ1-4 | - | TRBV7-8 | -
CASSSHRDRGIFDTEAFF | TGTGCCAGCAGCTCTCACCGGGACAGGGGAATTTTCGACACTGAAGCTTTCTTT | TRBJ1-1 | TRBD1 | TRBV4-2 | -
CVSSPGNTGELFF | TGTGTCAGCAGCCCAGGAAACACCGGGGAACTGTTTTTT | TRBJ2-2 | - | TRBV11-2 | -
CASRGLAGEHNEQFF | TGTGCCAGCAGGGGACTAGCGGGGGAACACAATGAGCAGTTCTTC | TRBJ2-1 | TRBD2 | TRBV6-5 | medium-sized
CANSDLWTSGSGETQYF | TGTGCCAACAGTGACCTCTGGACTAGCGGTTCTGGGGAGACCCAGTACTTC | TRBJ2-5 | TRBD2 | TRBV6-1 | -
CANSPMGLYNEQFF | TGTGCCAACAGCCCCATGGGACTCTACAATGAGCAGTTCTTC | TRBJ2-1 | - | TRBV7-6 | -
CASNIVALGEQYF | TGTGCCAGCAATATCGTGGCCCTGGGCGAGCAGTACTTC | TRBJ2-7 | - | TRBV28 | many
CANSWGEVDTKYF | TGTGCCAACAGCTGGGGTGAGGTAGATACGAAGTATTTT | TRBJ2-3 | - | TRBV11-3 | -
CATLTSGVPNEEFF | TGTGCCACCTTGACTAGTGGGGTTCCTAATGAGGAGTTCTTC | TRBJ2-1 | - | TRBV6-2/TRBV6-3 | -